This T cell receptor (beta chain) is drawn from a study of shared clonotypes between healthy human individuals. Naive CD8 cells comprised CD45RO-negative, CCR7-positively selected cells, excluding terminally differentiated effector memory CD45RA+ cells. The length of the CDR3 is 15 residues. CDR1 and CDR2 from the germline V gene are SGDLS and YYNGEE. Trimming shortened V by 0 bases and J by 6 bases, and 16 bases separated the two germline ends. The table came from immunoSEQ multiplex PCR; TCRdb's copy has only in-frame clones and leaves some out. Counted here are roughly 2.1 million clones, about 93% occurring once; the ten biggest clones make up 1.5% to 2%. Of note for this clone: What it binds is not known.

The study's findings and limits: In contrast to clonotypes shared by all four donors, non-shared clonotypes had lower generation probabilities.

The sequence was collected from a man aged 18-30 years in good health. Some clones in this sample may be carry-over from other donors' samples. Sequenced: naive CD8+ T cells from PBMCs. V gene TRBV9 combines with J gene TRBJ2-7; tentative D call: TRBD2 (5 bases). CDR3 loop: CASSVAGSPLGEQYF. CDR3 in DNA: TGTGCCAGCAGCGTAGCGGGATCCCCCCTAGGCGAGCAGTACTTC.